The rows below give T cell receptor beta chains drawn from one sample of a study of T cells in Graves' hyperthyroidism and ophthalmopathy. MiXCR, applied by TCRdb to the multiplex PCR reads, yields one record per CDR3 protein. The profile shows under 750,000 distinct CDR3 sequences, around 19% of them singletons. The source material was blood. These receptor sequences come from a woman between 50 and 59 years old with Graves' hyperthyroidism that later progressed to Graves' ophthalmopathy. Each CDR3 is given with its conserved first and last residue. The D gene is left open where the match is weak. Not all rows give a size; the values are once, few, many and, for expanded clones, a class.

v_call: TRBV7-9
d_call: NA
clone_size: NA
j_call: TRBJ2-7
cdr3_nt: TGTGCCAGCAGCTTAAGCTACGCCATCCAGGGGGGCGAGCAGTACTTC
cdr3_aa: CASSLSYAIQGGEQYF

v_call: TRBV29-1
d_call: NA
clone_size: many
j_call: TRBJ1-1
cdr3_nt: TGCAGCGTTGAAGTGGCGGGGGTAAACTCTGAAGCTTTCTTT
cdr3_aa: CSVEVAGVNSEAFF

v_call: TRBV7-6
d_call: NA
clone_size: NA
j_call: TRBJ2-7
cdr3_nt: TGTGCCAGCAGCTCCCCCAGTGGCCCCGCGGACGAGCAGTACTTC
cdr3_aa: CASSSPSGPADEQYF

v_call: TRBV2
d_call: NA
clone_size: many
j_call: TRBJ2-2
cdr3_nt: TGTGCCAGCAGCAAGGACAGCACCGGGGAGCTGTTTTTT
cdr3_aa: CASSKDSTGELFF

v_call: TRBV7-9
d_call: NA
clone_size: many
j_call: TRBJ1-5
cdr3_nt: TGTGCCAGCAGTCCCGGGCAGGGAGAGGGTAGCAATCAGCCCCAGCATTTT
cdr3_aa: CASSPGQGEGSNQPQHF

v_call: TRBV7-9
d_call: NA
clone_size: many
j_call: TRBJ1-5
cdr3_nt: TGTGCCAGCAGCGCCACAGGGTTTAGCAATCAGCCCCAGCATTTT
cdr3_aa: CASSATGFSNQPQHF

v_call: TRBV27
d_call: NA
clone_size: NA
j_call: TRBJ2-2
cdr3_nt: TGTGCCAGCAGTTTAGGGGGGTCGCGCGCCGGGGAGCTGTTTTTT
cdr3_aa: CASSLGGSRAGELFF

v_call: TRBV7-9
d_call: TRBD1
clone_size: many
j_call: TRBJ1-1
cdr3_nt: TGTGCCAGCAGCTTAGGTGCTCCGTGGGACAGGGAAGACACTGAAGCTTTCTTT
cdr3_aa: CASSLGAPWDREDTEAFF

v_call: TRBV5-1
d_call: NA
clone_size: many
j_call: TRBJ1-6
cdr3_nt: TGCGCCAGCAGCTTGAACAGAGATAATTCACCCCTCCACTTT
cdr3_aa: CASSLNRDNSPLHF

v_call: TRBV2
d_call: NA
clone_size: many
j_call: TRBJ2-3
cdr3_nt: TGTGCCAGCAATAAGTTAGACAGAGAGACCACAGATACGCAGTATTTT
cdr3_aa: CASNKLDRETTDTQYF

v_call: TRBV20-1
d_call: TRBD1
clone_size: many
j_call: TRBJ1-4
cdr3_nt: TGCAGTGCTAACTCAAACAGGGGGCCCAATGAAAAACTGTTTTTT
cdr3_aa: CSANSNRGPNEKLFF

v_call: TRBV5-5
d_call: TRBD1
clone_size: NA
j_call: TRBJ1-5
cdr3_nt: TGTGCCAGCAGCTTGGGGGGACAGTCTCTTAGCAATCAGCCCCAGCATTTT
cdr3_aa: CASSLGGQSLSNQPQHF

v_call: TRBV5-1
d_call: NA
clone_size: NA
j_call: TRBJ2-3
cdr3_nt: TGTGCCAGCAGCGTAGGTTTAGCGCCTAGCACAGATACGCAGTATTTT
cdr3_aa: CASSVGLAPSTDTQYF

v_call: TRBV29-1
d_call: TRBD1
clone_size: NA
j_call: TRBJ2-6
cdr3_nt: TGCAGCGCTGAACAGGGGGCGGGGGCTGGGGCCAACGTCCTGACTTTC
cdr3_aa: CSAEQGAGAGANVLTF

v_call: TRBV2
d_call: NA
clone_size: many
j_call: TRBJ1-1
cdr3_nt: TGTGCCAGCAGTGATCTGGGCCGGAACACTGAAGCTTTCTTT
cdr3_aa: CASSDLGRNTEAFF

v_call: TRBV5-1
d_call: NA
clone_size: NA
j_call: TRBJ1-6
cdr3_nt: TGCGCCAGCAGCTTGGAGGCGACAACGGGGTCACCCCTCCACTTT
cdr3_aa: CASSLEATTGSPLHF

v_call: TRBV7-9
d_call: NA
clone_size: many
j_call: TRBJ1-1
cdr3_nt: TGTGCCAGCAGCTTAGCGCCGGCAGGGGAAGATGGGACTGAAGCTTTCTTT
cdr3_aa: CASSLAPAGEDGTEAFF

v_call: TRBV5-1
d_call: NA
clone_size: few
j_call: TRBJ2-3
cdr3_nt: TGCGCCAGCAGCTTGGAAAGGGCGGATCCGCAGTATTTT
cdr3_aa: CASSLERADPQYF

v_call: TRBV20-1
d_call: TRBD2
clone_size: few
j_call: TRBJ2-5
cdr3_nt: TGCAGTGCCTGGACTAGCGGGACACAAGAGACCCAGTACTTC
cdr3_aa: CSAWTSGTQETQYF

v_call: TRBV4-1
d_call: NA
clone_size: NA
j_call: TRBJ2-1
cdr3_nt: TGCGCCAGCAGCCAAGTCGGGGCGACCTACAATGAGCAGTTCTTC
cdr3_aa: CASSQVGATYNEQFF

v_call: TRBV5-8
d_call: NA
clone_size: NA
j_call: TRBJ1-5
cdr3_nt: TGTGCCAGCAGCTTTTGGGAGGAGTACGGTCAGCCCCAGCATTTT
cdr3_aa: CASSFWEEYGQPQHF

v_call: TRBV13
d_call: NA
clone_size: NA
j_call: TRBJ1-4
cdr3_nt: TGCGCCAGCAGCTTGGTCAGCTCTGCAACTAATGAAAAACTGTTTTTT
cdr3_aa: CASSLVSSATNEKLFF

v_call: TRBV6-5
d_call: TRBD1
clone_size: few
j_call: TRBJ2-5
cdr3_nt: TGTGCCAGCAGTTACTCGGGACAGGGTATTCAGTACTTC
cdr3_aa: CASSYSGQGIQYF

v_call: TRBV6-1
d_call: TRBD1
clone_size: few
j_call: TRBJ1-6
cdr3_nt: TGTGCCAGCAGTGCAGACAGGGTCCGTAATTCACCCCTCCACTTT
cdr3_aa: CASSADRVRNSPLHF

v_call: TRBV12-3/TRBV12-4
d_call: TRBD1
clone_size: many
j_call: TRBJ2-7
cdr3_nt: TGTGCCAGCAGTTTAGCGCTAGGGACAGCCACCTACGAGCAGTACTTC
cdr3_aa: CASSLALGTATYEQYF

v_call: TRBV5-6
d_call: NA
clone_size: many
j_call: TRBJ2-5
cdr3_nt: TGTGCCAGCAGCCAGGAAGAGGGGGAAGAGACCCAGTACTTC
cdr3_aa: CASSQEEGEETQYF

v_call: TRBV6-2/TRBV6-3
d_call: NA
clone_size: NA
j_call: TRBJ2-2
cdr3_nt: TGTGCCAGCAGTTACACAGGCACCGGGGAGCTGTTTTTT
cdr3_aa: CASSYTGTGELFF

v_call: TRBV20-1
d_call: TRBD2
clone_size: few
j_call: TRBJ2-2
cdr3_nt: TGCAGTGCTAGTTTGGTAGCGGGGGGGCCCCCCGGGGAGCTGTTTTTT
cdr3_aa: CSASLVAGGPPGELFF

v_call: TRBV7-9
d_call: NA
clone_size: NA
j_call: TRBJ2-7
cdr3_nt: TGTGCCAGCAGCTTAGAGGACAGAGAAAAGCGGTACTTC
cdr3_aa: CASSLEDREKRYF

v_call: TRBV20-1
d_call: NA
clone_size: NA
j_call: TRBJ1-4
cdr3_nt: TGCAGTGCCGGGCGGGGTATCGCTAATGAAAAACTGTTTTTT
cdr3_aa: CSAGRGIANEKLFF

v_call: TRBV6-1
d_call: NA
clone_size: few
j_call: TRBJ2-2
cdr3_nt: TGTGCCAGCAGTGAAGCGTGGCTAGCCGCCGGGGAGCTGTTTTTT
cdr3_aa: CASSEAWLAAGELFF

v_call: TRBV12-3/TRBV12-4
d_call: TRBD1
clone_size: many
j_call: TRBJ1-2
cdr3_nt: TGTGCCAGCAGTCTCAGGGACAGGGGGGCAAGGGGCTACACCTTC
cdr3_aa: CASSLRDRGARGYTF

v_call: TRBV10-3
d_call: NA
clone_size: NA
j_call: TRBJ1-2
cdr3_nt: TGTGCCTCAACTATGGGGGACTATGGCTACACCTTC
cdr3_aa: CASTMGDYGYTF

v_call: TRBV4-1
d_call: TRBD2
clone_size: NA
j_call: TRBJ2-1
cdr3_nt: TGCGCCAGCAGCCAAGAAGCAGCGGGGGGCAACAATGAGCAGTTCTTC
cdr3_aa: CASSQEAAGGNNEQFF

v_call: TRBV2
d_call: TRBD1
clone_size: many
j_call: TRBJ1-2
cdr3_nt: TGTGCCAGCGGACAGGGTCTTTGGGGCTACACCTTC
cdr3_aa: CASGQGLWGYTF

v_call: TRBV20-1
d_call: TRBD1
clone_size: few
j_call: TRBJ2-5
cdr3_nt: TGCAGTGCCGAAGACAGGGGGCAGGTGACCCAGTACTTC
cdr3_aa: CSAEDRGQVTQYF

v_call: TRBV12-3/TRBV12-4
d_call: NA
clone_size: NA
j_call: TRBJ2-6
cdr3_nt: TGTGCCAGCAGCCGATCGTTGAGCTCTGGGGCCAACGTCCTGACTTTC
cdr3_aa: CASSRSLSSGANVLTF

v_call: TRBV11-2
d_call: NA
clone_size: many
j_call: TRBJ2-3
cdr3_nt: TGTGCCAGCAGCTTAGAGACTGCCGGAGATACGCAGTATTTT
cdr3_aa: CASSLETAGDTQYF

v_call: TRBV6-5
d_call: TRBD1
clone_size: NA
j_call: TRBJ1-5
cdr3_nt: TGTGCCAGCAGTTACCCCCGGGACAGTATGGGACACCAGCATTTT
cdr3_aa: CASSYPRDSMGHQHF

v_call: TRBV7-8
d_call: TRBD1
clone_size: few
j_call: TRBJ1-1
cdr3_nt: TGTGCCAGCAGCCGCCCTGGGGACAGACCGGGCGGCTGGGGTGAAGCTTTCTTT
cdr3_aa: CASSRPGDRPGGWGEAFF

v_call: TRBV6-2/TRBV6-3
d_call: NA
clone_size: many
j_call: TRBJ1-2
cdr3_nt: TGTGCCACCCAACAGGTGAACTATGGCTACACCTTC
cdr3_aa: CATQQVNYGYTF